The rows below give T cell receptor beta chains drawn from one sample of a study of T cell repertoires in cytomegalovirus infection. TCRdb redid the calling of the reads with MiXCR, one entry per CDR3 protein. This sample has around 530,000 distinct CDR3 sequences, with approximately 15% found just once. The sample was CD8+ T cells from PBMCs. Source of these receptors: a human donor in good health (CMV status not recorded). Some clones in this sample may be carry-over from other donors' samples. CDR3s include the opening cysteine and the closing phenylalanine or tryptophan. Fields, in order: J gene, CDR3 length, V gene, CDR3 protein.

TRBJ1-5 | 14 | TRBV12-3/TRBV12-4 | CASNGQGALQPQHF
TRBJ2-7 | 13 | TRBV19 | CASSITASYEQYF
TRBJ1-1 | 16 | TRBV6-5 | CASRPGQGAINTEAFF
TRBJ2-2 | 17 | TRBV10-3 | CAISESTGGPNTGELFF
TRBJ2-7 | 14 | TRBV28 | CAGRTPGTGGEQYF
TRBJ1-1 | 14 | TRBV6-6 | CASSYSPANTEAFF
TRBJ1-2 | 12 | TRBV19 | CASQTADYGYTF
TRBJ2-6 | 17 | TRBV23-1 | CASTFSENSSGANVLTF
TRBJ2-2 | 16 | TRBV6-1 | CASSEWTGYSGGELFF
TRBJ2-5 | 16 | TRBV11-3 | CASSLKNTGIVETQYF
TRBJ1-2 | 14 | TRBV4-1 | CASSPPGWRGGYTF
TRBJ1-1 | 16 | TRBV11-2 | CASSFWDREESTEAFF
TRBJ1-5 | 16 | TRBV15 | CATSNLDRGSNQPQHF
TRBJ1-2 | 13 | TRBV7-6 | CASSFGGNYGYTF
TRBJ1-2 | 15 | TRBV7-9 | CASSSMGGQDYGYTF
TRBJ1-1 | 16 | TRBV12-3/TRBV12-4 | CASSPIGEGWNTEDFF
TRBJ1-2 | 14 | TRBV10-3 | CAIRETGLRYGYTF
TRBJ2-7 | 15 | TRBV7-6 | CARSLRTGQSYEQYF
TRBJ2-1 | 16 | TRBV4-1 | CASSQETGTLYNEQFF
TRBJ2-3 | 16 | TRBV4-1 | CASSQGLAGTADTQYF
TRBJ1-2 | 15 | TRBV14 | CASSQVVQPLDGYTF
TRBJ2-1 | 15 | TRBV7-3 | CASSLRDKLYNEQFF
TRBJ2-1 | 16 | TRBV4-1 | CASSRAEGLRRHEQFF
TRBJ1-1 | 15 | TRBV3-1 | CASSQEVGLSTEAFF
TRBJ2-7 | 13 | TRBV19 | CARRGTVHDEQYF
TRBJ2-3 | 17 | TRBV5-1 | CASSKSGGAPHTDTQYF
TRBJ1-1 | 14 | TRBV7-9 | CASRAGGRGTEAFF
TRBJ2-5 | 15 | TRBV27 | CASIPRAGPQETQYF
TRBJ1-1 | 15 | TRBV7-9 | CASSLDDRGNTEAFF
TRBJ2-7 | 15 | TRBV11-2 | CASSSRDLYSYEQYF
TRBJ1-2 | 14 | TRBV2 | CASEAEQGADGYTF
TRBJ2-3 | 14 | TRBV9 | CASSPEGRADTQYF
TRBJ1-2 | 15 | TRBV10-3 | CAISESPHGVYGYTF
TRBJ2-1 | 16 | TRBV3-1 | CASSQAPGGGQGEQFF
TRBJ2-2 | 14 | TRBV29-1 | CSVDWDRETGELFF
TRBJ2-3 | 14 | TRBV6-6 | CASRPGRRTDTQYF
TRBJ1-5 | 12 | TRBV13 | CASSFRVQPQHF
TRBJ1-6 | 15 | TRBV4-1 | CASSQGPGQPSPLHF
TRBJ2-2 | 15 | TRBV6-1 | CASMFGGTNTGELFF
TRBJ2-1 | 14 | TRBV10-3 | CAIWGTALYNEQFF
TRBJ2-4 | 15 | TRBV3-1 | CASSQARATKNIQYF
TRBJ1-1 | 15 | TRBV12-3/TRBV12-4 | CASSLTGTGEAEAFF
TRBJ2-7 | 14 | TRBV10-2 | CASSEGVGQYEQYF
TRBJ2-6 | 17 | TRBV9 | CASSADRDSSGANVLTF
TRBJ1-2 | 18 | TRBV28 | CASSSRDSDSGANYGYTF
TRBJ2-7 | 15 | TRBV27 | CASSPNLAETYEQYF
TRBJ1-1 | 12 | TRBV12-5 | CASGLQGLAAFF
TRBJ1-1 | 14 | TRBV19 | CASRLQGPYTEAFF
TRBJ1-6 | 15 | TRBV27 | CASGASTSYNSPLHF